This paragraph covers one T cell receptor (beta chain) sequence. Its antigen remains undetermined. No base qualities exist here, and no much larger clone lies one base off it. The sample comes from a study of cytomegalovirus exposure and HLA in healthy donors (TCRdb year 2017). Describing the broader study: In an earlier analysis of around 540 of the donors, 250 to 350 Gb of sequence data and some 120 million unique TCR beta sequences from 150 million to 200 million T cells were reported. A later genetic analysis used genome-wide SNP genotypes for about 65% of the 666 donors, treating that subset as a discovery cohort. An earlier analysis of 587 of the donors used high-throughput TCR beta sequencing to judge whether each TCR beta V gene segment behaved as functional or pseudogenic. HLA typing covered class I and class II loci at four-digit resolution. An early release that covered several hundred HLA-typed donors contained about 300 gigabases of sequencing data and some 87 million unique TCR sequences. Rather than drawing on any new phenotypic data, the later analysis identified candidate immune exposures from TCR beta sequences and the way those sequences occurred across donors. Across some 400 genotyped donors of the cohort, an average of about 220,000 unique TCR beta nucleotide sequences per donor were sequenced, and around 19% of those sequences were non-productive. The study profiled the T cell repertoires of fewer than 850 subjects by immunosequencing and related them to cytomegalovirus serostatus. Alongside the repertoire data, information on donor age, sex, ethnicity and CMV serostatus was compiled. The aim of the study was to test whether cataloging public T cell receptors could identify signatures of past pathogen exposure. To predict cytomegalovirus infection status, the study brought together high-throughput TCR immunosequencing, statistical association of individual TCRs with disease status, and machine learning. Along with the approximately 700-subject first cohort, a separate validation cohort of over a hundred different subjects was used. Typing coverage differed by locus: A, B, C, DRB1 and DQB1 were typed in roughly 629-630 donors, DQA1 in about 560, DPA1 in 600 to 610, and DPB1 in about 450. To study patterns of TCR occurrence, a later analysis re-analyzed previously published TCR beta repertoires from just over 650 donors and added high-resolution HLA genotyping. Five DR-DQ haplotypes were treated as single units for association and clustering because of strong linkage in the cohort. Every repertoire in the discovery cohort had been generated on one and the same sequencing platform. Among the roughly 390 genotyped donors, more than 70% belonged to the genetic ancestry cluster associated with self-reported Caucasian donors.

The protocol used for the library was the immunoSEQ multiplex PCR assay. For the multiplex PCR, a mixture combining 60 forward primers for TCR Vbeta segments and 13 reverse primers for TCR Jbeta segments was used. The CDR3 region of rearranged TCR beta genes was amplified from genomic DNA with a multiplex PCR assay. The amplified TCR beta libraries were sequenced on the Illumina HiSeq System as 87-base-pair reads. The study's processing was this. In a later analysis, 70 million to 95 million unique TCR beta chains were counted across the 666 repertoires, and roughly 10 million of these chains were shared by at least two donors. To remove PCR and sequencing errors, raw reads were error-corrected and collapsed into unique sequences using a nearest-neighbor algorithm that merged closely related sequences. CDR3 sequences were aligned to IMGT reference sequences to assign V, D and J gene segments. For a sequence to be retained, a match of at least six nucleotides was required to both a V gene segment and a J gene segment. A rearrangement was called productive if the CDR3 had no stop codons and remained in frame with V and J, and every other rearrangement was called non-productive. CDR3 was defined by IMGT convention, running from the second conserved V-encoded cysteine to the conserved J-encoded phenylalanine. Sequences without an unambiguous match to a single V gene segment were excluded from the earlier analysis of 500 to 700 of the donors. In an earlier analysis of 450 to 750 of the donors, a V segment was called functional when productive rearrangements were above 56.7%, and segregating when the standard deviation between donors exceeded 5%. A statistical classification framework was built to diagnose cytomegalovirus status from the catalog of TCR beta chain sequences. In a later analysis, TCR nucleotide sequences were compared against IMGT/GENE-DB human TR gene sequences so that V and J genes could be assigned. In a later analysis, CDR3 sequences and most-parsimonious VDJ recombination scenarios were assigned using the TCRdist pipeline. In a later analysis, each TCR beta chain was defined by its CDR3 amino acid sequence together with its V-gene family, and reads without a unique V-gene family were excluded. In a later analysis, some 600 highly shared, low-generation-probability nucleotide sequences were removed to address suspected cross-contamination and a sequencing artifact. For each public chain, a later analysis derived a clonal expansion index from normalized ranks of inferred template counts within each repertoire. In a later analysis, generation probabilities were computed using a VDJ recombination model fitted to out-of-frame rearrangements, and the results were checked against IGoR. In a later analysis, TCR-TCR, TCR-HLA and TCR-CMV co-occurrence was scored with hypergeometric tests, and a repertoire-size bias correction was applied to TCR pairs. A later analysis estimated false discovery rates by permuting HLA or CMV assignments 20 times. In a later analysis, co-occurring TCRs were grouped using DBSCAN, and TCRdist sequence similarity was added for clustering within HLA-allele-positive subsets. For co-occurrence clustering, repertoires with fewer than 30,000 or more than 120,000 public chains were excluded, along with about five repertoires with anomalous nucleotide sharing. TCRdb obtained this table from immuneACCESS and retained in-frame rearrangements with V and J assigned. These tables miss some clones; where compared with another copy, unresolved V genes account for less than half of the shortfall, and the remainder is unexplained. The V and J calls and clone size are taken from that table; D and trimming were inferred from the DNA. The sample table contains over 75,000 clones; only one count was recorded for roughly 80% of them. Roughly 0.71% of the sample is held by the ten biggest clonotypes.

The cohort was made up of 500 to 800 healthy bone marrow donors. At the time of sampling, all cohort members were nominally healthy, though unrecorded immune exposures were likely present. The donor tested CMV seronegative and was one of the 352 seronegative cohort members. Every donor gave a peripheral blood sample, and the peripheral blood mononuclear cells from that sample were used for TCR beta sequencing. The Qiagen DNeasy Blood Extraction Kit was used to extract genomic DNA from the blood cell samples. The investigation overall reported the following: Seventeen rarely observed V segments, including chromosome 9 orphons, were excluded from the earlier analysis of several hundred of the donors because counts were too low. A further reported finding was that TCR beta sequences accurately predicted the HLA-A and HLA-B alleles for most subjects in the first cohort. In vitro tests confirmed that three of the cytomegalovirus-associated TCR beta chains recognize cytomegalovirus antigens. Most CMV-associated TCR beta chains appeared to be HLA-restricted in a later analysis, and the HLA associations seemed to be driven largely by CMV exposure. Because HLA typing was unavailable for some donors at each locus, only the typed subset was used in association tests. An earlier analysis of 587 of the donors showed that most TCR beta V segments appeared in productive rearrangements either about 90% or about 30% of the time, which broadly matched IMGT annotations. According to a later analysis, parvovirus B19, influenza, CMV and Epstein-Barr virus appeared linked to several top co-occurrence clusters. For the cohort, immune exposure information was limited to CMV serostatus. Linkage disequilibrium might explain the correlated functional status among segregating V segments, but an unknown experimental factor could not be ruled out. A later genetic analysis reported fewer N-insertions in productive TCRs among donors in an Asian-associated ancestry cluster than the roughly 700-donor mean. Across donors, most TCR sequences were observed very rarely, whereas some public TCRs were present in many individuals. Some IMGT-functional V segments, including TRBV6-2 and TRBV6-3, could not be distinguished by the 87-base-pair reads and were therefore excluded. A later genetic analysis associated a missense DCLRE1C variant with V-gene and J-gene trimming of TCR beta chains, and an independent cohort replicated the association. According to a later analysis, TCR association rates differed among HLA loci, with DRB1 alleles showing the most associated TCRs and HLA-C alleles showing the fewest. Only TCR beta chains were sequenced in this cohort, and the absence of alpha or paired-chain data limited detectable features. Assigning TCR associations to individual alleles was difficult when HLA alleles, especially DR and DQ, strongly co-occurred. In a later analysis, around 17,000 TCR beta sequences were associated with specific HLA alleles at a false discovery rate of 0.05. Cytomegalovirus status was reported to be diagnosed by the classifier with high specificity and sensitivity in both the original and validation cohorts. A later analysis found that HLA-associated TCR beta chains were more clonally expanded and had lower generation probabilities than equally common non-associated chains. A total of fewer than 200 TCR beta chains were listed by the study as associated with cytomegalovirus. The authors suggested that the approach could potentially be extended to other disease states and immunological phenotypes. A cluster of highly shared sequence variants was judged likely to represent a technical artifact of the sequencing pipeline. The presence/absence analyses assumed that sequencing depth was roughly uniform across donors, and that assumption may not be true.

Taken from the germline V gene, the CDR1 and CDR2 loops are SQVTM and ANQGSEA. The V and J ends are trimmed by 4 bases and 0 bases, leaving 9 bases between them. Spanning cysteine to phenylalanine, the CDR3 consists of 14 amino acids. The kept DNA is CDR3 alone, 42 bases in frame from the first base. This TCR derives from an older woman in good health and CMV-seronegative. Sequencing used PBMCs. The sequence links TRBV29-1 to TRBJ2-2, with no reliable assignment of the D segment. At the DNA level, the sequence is TGCAGCGTTGGGCTGGCTCCGAACACCGGGGAGCTGTTTTTT. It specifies CSVGLAPNTGELFF.